One TCR beta chain is described in this entry. Assay: immunoSEQ multiplex PCR; the TCRdb copy retains only in-frame clones and omits some. The top ten clones hold roughly 11% of a sample with about 21,000 clones, about four fifths of them seen once. The data are from a study of somatic mutations in cytotoxic T cells in rheumatoid arthritis. Magnetic beads with positive selection isolated CD4+ and CD8+ fractions, whose purity was verified by flow cytometry. Germline V gene data show CDR1 as MDHEN and CDR2 as SYDVKM. Trimming at V came to 7 bases and at J to 5 bases, leaving 11 bases not matched to a gene. There are 16 residues in the CDR3.

Sequences were obtained from CD8+ T cells sorted from blood. The J gene is TRBJ1-5, the V gene TRBV28, with TRBD1 matching 10 bases. This TCR was recovered from a young man with rheumatoid arthritis. The CDR3 coding sequence is TGTGCCAGCAAGTTGTCGGGACAGGGGATGGATCAGCCCCAGCATTTT. Amino acids: CASKLSGQGMDQPQHF. The full variable domain, its missing parts supplied by reference TRBV28 and TRBJ1-5, is DVKVTQSSRYLVKRTGEKVFLECVQDMDHENMFWYRQDPGLGLRLIYFSYDVKMKEKGDIPEGYSVSREKKERFSLILESASTNQTSMYLCASKLSGQGMDQPQHFGDGTRLSIL.